This is a list of T cell receptor beta chains from one sample in a study of T cell responses to AZD1222 COVID-19 vaccine. TCRdb's table, derived via immunoSEQ multiplex PCR, lists solely in-frame clones and lacks some. The sample records about 140,000 clones, around 88% being singletons. Source: peripheral blood, taken on day 0 of AZD1222 vaccination. The receptors derive from an adult in good health. The CDR3 runs from the conserved cysteine through the conserved F or W. D genes are given only for firm matches. Expanded clones are given a class, and other clones once, few, many or no size at all.

TRBV9	NA	NA	TRBJ1-3	CASSVGPGAEGNTIYF	TGTGCCAGCAGCGTAGGACCGGGGGCGGAAGGAAACACCATATATTTT
TRBV4-3	NA	few	TRBJ2-5	CASSQDGGETQYF	TGCGCCAGCAGCCAAGACGGAGGAGAGACCCAGTACTTC
TRBV4-3	NA	NA	TRBJ2-4	CASSPGVAKNIQYF	TGCGCCAGCTCCCCGGGAGTTGCCAAAAACATTCAGTACTTC
TRBV5-6	TRBD1	NA	TRBJ1-2	CASSLGQGPHGYTF	TGTGCCAGCAGCTTAGGACAGGGACCCCATGGCTACACCTTC
TRBV5-4	NA	NA	TRBJ1-2	CASSLEQVGGGYGYTF	TGTGCCAGCAGCTTGGAGCAGGTCGGTGGAGGCTATGGCTACACCTTC
TRBV6-4	NA	few	TRBJ2-2	CASSDSRGAGELFF	TGTGCCAGCAGTGACTCGAGGGGGGCCGGGGAGCTGTTTTTT
TRBV7-3	TRBD2	NA	TRBJ2-5	CASSLMGVAGETQYF	TGTGCCAGCAGCTTAATGGGGGTAGCGGGAGAGACCCAGTACTTC
TRBV6-2/TRBV6-3	NA	NA	TRBJ1-1	CASSPVFLLGTEAFF	TGTGCCAGCAGCCCAGTGTTCTTGTTGGGGACTGAAGCTTTCTTT
TRBV28	NA	NA	TRBJ1-3	CASREEGEGSGNTIYF	TGTGCCAGCAGGGAAGAAGGGGAGGGGTCTGGAAACACCATATATTTT
TRBV7-9	TRBD2	once	TRBJ2-1	CASSLVSGRVNEQFF	TGTGCCAGCAGCTTAGTTAGCGGGAGAGTCAATGAGCAGTTCTTC
TRBV5-6	NA	once	TRBJ2-5	CASGTIAAAGTQYF	TGTGCCAGCGGCACCATAGCGGCCGCGGGGACCCAGTACTTC
TRBV7-8	NA	NA	TRBJ1-2	CASSLRDQTNYGYTF	TGTGCCAGCAGCTTAAGGGACCAAACTAACTATGGCTACACCTTC
TRBV15	TRBD1	few	TRBJ1-1	CATSRDGDRRF	TGTGCCACCAGCAGAGATGGGGACAGGCGCTTT
TRBV7-2	NA	NA	TRBJ2-1	CASSLQGNEQFF	TGTGCCAGCAGTTTACAGGGAAATGAGCAGTTCTTC
TRBV5-1	NA	once	TRBJ1-6	CASSHSGMSSYNSPLHF	TGCGCCAGCAGCCACTCAGGGATGAGCTCCTATAATTCACCCCTCCACTTT
TRBV7-6	TRBD1	NA	TRBJ2-2	CASSLATGGVRGELFF	TGTGCCAGCAGCTTAGCGACAGGGGGTGTCAGGGGGGAGCTGTTTTTT
TRBV7-9	TRBD1	NA	TRBJ1-2	CASSPGDREIEYGYTF	TGTGCCAGCAGTCCTGGGGACAGGGAGATAGAATATGGCTACACCTTC
TRBV2	TRBD2	NA	TRBJ2-1	CASRTSGSLSSYNEQFF	TGTGCCAGCAGGACTAGCGGGAGCCTAAGCTCCTACAATGAGCAGTTCTTC
TRBV6-5	TRBD1	NA	TRBJ2-7	CASTGDRGVTSEQYF	TGTGCCAGCACTGGGGACAGGGGGGTAACTAGCGAGCAGTACTTC
TRBV5-4	NA	NA	TRBJ2-1	CASSSGLATANEQFF	TGTGCCAGCAGCTCGGGGCTAGCGACCGCCAATGAGCAGTTCTTC
TRBV28	NA	NA	TRBJ1-1	CASLQGTPATEAFF	TGTGCCAGTTTACAGGGAACTCCCGCCACTGAAGCTTTCTTT
TRBV6-5	NA	NA	TRBJ1-2	CASSFGRDYGYTF	TGTGCCAGCAGTTTTGGACGGGACTATGGCTACACCTTC
TRBV20-1	TRBD1	NA	TRBJ1-3	CSASADGTVFGNTIYF	TGCAGTGCTAGTGCCGACGGGACAGTCTTCGGAAACACCATATATTTT
TRBV7-3	TRBD2	NA	TRBJ2-1	CASSLAPRSTSAGGNEQFF	TGTGCCAGCAGCTTAGCCCCCCGGTCGACTAGCGCGGGGGGTAATGAGCAGTTCTTC
TRBV27	NA	few	TRBJ1-5	CASSPLGSGNQPQHF	TGTGCCAGCAGTCCGCTCGGAAGTGGCAATCAGCCCCAGCATTTT
TRBV4-3	NA	NA	TRBJ2-7	CASSQAKGFQFEQYF	TGCGCCAGCAGCCAAGCTAAGGGTTTCCAGTTCGAGCAGTACTTC
TRBV7-9	NA	NA	TRBJ1-1	CASSLTEAFF	TGTGCCAGCAGTCTCACTGAAGCTTTCTTT
TRBV7-9	NA	NA	TRBJ2-2	CASSYRQGGHTGELFF	TGTGCCAGCAGCTATCGACAGGGAGGCCACACCGGGGAGCTGTTTTTT
TRBV7-6	TRBD1	NA	TRBJ2-7	CASSLVSGQGWNEQYF	TGTGCCAGCAGCTTAGTGTCAGGACAGGGGTGGAACGAGCAGTACTTC
TRBV6-1	NA	NA	TRBJ1-2	CASSEALRGASGYTF	TGTGCCAGCAGTGAAGCGCTTCGGGGGGCGTCTGGCTACACCTTC
TRBV9	NA	NA	TRBJ2-1	CASSHTTRDTNEQFF	TGTGCCAGCAGCCATACCACTCGGGATACCAATGAGCAGTTCTTC
TRBV5-1	TRBD1	once	TRBJ1-4	CASSGGQGGEKLFF	TGCGCCAGCAGCGGGGGACAGGGAGGGGAAAAACTGTTTTTT
TRBV9	TRBD1	NA	TRBJ1-2	CASSAIQGGGYTF	TGTGCCAGCAGCGCAATACAGGGGGGAGGCTACACCTTC
TRBV28	NA	NA	TRBJ1-1	CASMQGMNTEAFF	TGTGCCAGCATGCAGGGCATGAACACTGAAGCTTTCTTT
TRBV6-6	NA	once	TRBJ1-2	CASMSGQTYGYTF	TGTGCCAGCATGTCGGGTCAGACATATGGCTACACCTTC
TRBV6-2/TRBV6-3	NA	NA	TRBJ1-1	CASSYSIRDEAFF	TGTGCCAGCAGTTACTCGATTAGGGACGAAGCTTTCTTT
TRBV29-1	NA	NA	TRBJ1-3	CSVEDPHLGSGNTIYF	TGCAGCGTTGAAGATCCGCACCTAGGCTCTGGAAACACCATATATTTT
TRBV7-9	TRBD1	NA	TRBJ1-2	CASSLNAGQTYGYTF	TGTGCCAGCAGCTTAAACGCGGGACAGACTTATGGCTACACCTTC
TRBV11-2	NA	few	TRBJ1-1	CASRSPRNTEAFF	TGTGCCAGCAGGTCTCCTAGGAACACTGAAGCTTTCTTT
TRBV7-3	NA	NA	TRBJ2-2	CASSPGEAGELFF	TGTGCCAGCAGCCCCGGCGAGGCCGGGGAGCTGTTTTTT
TRBV6-5	NA	NA	TRBJ1-1	CASFSFPDGTEAFF	TGTGCCAGCTTCTCTTTCCCGGACGGGACTGAAGCTTTCTTT
TRBV4-1	NA	NA	TRBJ1-1	CASSQELEGLEYSEAFF	TGCGCCAGCAGCCAAGAATTAGAGGGTCTCGAATATAGTGAAGCTTTCTTT